Each of the 23 T cell receptor beta chains below was sequenced from the same sample in a study of cytomegalovirus exposure and HLA in healthy donors (dated by TCRdb to the late 2010s). The library was generated by the immunoSEQ multiplex PCR assay. Held by TCRdb, this immuneACCESS table contains in-frame sequences only and omits some clones. Under half of the omission traces to an unresolved V gene where checked; the cause of the rest is unknown. The sample table shows about 140,000 clones, and 70% to 85% are seen once. The ten top clones hold roughly 27% of the sample. The specimen was PBMCs. The receptors were sampled from a young man in good health and CMV-seropositive.

The CDR3 coding sequence is TGTGCCAGCAGACCCCGCCCGGCAGGGCTTGGCTACACCTTC. Its translation is CASRPRPAGLGYTF. The chain recombines TRBV7-8 with TRBJ1-2, with a tentative D call TRBD1 (5 bases). Trimming removed 6 bases at V and 7 bases at J, with 18 bases between. CDR3 length equals 14 residues. Germline loops: CDR1 SGHVS, CDR2 FQNEAQ. The variable domain in full, completed from reference TRBV7-8 and TRBJ1-2, reads GAGVSQSPRYKVAKRGQDVALRCDPISGHVSLFWYQQALGQGPEFLTYFQNEAQLDKSGLPSDRFFAERPEGSVSTLKIQRTQQEDSAVYLCASRPRPAGLGYTFGSGTRLTVV.

This chain joins TRBV6-4 and TRBJ1-2; TRBD1 might be the D (5 bases). V lost 6 bases, J lost 6 bases, and 23 bases lay in between. Germline V gene lookup returns CDR1 MRHNA and CDR2 SNTAGT. The CDR3 is 16 amino acids. The CDR3 region is CASRGEAGGSAHGYTF. The CDR3 DNA reads TGTGCCAGCAGGGGTGAGGCCGGGGGATCGGCCCATGGCTACACCTTC.

The chain links TRBV5-1 to TRBJ1-1, with D unclear. Looked up from germline, CDR1 is SGHRS and CDR2 is YFSETQ. The CDR3 length is 12 residues. V lost 4 bases and J lost 5, with 9 bases in between. The CDR3 nucleotides read TGCGCCAGCAGCGAAGGGAGGACTGAAGCTTTCTTT. It yields the protein CASSEGRTEAFF.

The chain couples TRBV4-2 to TRBJ2-1, with D possibly TRBD1 on 6 matching bases. The CDR3 spans 13 residues. Trimming took off 2 bases at V and 12 bases at J, with 14 bases between the two ends. Germline CDR1 is LGHNA and CDR2 is YNFKEQ. CDR3 in amino acids: CASSQPTGVGQFF. The CDR3 DNA reads as TGTGCCAGCAGCCAACCGACAGGAGTTGGGCAGTTCTTC.

This clone was counted only a few times. The rearrangement uses TRBV6-6 and TRBJ1-3, with D possibly matching TRBD1 (6 bases). V lost 5 bases to trimming and J lost 0 bases, with 11 bases between them. This CDR3 comprises 15 residues. Per germline, CDR1 MNHNY and CDR2 SVGAGI (reference sequence). The CDR3 loop reads CASSRQDSSGNTIYF. The CDR3 DNA reads as TGTGCCAGCAGTCGACAGGATTCCTCTGGAAACACCATATATTTT.

This chain connects TRBV9 to TRBJ2-7, with a weak D call TRBD2 (6 bases). Germline V lookup: CDR1 SGDLS, CDR2 YYNGEE. The V end was cut by 4 bases, the J end by 6 bases, with 14 bases between. The CDR3 covers 13 residues. The CDR3 loop reads CASSSTGEGEQYF. In DNA, the CDR3 is TGTGCCAGCAGCTCCACGGGAGAGGGCGAGCAGTACTTC.

The gene calls are TRBV7-9 and TRBJ2-3, with a weak D call TRBD1 (6 bases). The CDR3 loop spans 13 amino acids. The germline V and J ends were trimmed by 6 bases and 4 bases, with 11 bases remaining between them. Germline assignment: CDR1 SEHNR and CDR2 FQNEAQ (reference sequence). The CDR3 DNA reads TGTGCCAGCAGTTGGACAGCCCCAGATACGCAGTATTTT. It yields the protein CASSWTAPDTQYF.

V gene TRBV19 combines with J gene TRBJ1-2; maybe TRBD1 (5 bases). The CDR3 is 15 amino acids. Germline V gives CDR1 LNHDA, CDR2 SQIVND (reference sequence). The V and J ends lost 3 bases and 3 bases respectively, with 14 bases between them. DNA of the CDR3: TGTGCCAGTAGTATGGGAGGCAGGGTGGACTATGGCTACACCTTC. Residues: CASSMGGRVDYGYTF.

CDR3: CASSQGFVQPRRTDTQYF. In DNA, the CDR3 is TGTGCCAGCAGCCAAGGGTTCGTACAGCCCCGTAGGACAGATACGCAGTATTTT. The V gene is TRBV14, the J gene TRBJ2-3; no clear D gene. Trimming took off 1 base at V and 3 bases at J, with 20 bases between the two ends. The CDR3 runs 18 residues. Germline lookup yields CDR1 SGHDN and CDR2 FVKESK.

The V call is TRBV27, the J call TRBJ2-7; TRBD2 matches at 8 bases. V shed 2 bases and J 3 bases; nucleotides not matched to a gene: 3. Germline V gives CDR1 MNHEY, CDR2 SMNVEV (reference sequence). The CDR3 contains 14 residues. The CDR3 spells CASSLREGGYEQYF. The CDR3 DNA reads as TGTGCCAGCAGTTTACGGGAGGGGGGCTACGAGCAGTACTTC.

This clone has just a few counts. In the same sample, other DNA sequences code for this CDR3. The chain employs TRBV29-1 and TRBJ2-3; 8 bases match TRBD2. J lost 4 bases, V lost 6 bases, and 9 bases had no gene match. CDR1 is SQVTM and CDR2 is ANQGSEA in the germline V gene. The CDR3 is made up of 14 amino acids. The CDR3 nucleotides read TGCAGCGTCGCTACTAGCGGAGGGGCAGATACGCAGTATTTT. Its protein product is CSVATSGGADTQYF.

This chain connects TRBV11-2 to TRBJ2-4; TRBD2 matches 11 bases. Trimming at V came to 5 bases and at J to 6 bases, leaving 9 bases not matched to a gene. The CDR3 contains 16 residues. Germline assignment: CDR1 SGHAT and CDR2 FQNNGV. The CDR3, as DNA: TGTGCCAGCAGCCCCGGGACTAGCGGAAGACTAAACATTCAGTACTTC. This translates into CASSPGTSGRLNIQYF. Full variable domain (missing parts from reference TRBV11-2 and TRBJ2-4): EAGVAQSPRYKIIEKRQSVAFWCNPISGHATLYWYQQILGQGPKLLIQFQNNGVVDDSQLPKDRFSAERLKGVDSTLKIQPAKLEDSAVYLCASSPGTSGRLNIQYFGAGTRLSVL.

This chain connects TRBV30 to TRBJ1-3, with TRBD1 matching over 7 bases. This CDR3 comprises 15 residues. With 1 base clipped from V and 0 bases from J, the junction kept 3 bases outside the gene matches. Per the germline V gene, CDR1 is GTSNPN and CDR2 is SVGIG (reference sequence). In nucleotides, the CDR3 is TGTGCCTGGAGTGAGGACAGGAGCTCTGGAAACACCATATATTTT. The encoded protein is CAWSEDRSSGNTIYF.

The chain employs TRBV9 and TRBJ2-7; 7 bases map to TRBD2. This CDR3 contains 15 residues. Trimming took 2 bases from V and 2 from J; bases not matched to a gene: 7. Germline CDR1 SGDLS, CDR2 YYNGEE. CDR3 sequence: CASSVRGSPAYEQYF. Here the CDR3 DNA reads TGTGCCAGCAGCGTGCGCGGGAGCCCCGCCTACGAGCAGTACTTC.

A few counts support this clone. The chain joins TRBV11-2 to TRBJ1-1, with D uncertain. Trimming removed 0 bases at V and 1 base at J, with 6 bases between. The germline V gene has CDR1 SGHAT and CDR2 FQNNGV. This CDR3 has 14 residues. CDR3 region: CASSLEVRNTEAFF. For the CDR3, the DNA is TGTGCCAGCAGCTTAGAGGTTAGGAACACTGAAGCTTTCTTT.

The CDR3 DNA follows: TGTGCCAGCGGGAAGCAGGGGGATGGCTACACCTTC. Encoded protein: CASGKQGDGYTF. The V gene is TRBV27, the J gene TRBJ1-2; 7 bases map to TRBD1. Trimming at V came to 8 bases and at J to 6 bases, leaving 6 bases not matched to a gene. CDR1 is MNHEY and CDR2 is SMNVEV in the germline V gene (reference sequence). This CDR3 spans 12 amino acids.

This chain uses TRBV7-9 with TRBJ1-2, with D perhaps matching TRBD1 (6 bases). Trimming pared 4 bases from V and 7 bases from J, leaving 13 bases between. The CDR3 runs 13 residues. CDR1 SEHNR and CDR2 FQNEAQ come from the germline V gene (reference sequence). The chain's CDR3 is CASSSLGHIGYTF. The CDR3 coding sequence is TGTGCCAGCAGCTCCCTGGGACATATTGGCTACACCTTC.

V is TRBV4-1 and J is TRBJ2-3, with 9 positions matching TRBD1. Trimming cost V 1 base and J 2 bases; bases outside gene matches: 7. The germline V gene encodes CDR1 MGHRA and CDR2 YSYEKL. This CDR3 contains 17 residues. CDR3 sequence (DNA): TGCGCCAGCAGCCAAGGGTCGGGGGACAGGGTCACAGATACGCAGTATTTT. This gives the protein CASSQGSGDRVTDTQYF.

V is TRBV5-6 and J is TRBJ2-6; D remains ambiguous. CDR1 and CDR2 (germline): SGHDT, YYEEEE. V lost 4 bases, J lost 2 bases, and 16 bases lay in between. This CDR3 has 17 amino acids. The CDR3 spells CASSAPALSAGANVLTF. DNA for the CDR3: TGTGCCAGCAGCGCGCCCGCCCTTTCGGCTGGGGCCAACGTCCTGACTTTC.

The V and J genes are TRBV5-4 and TRBJ2-1, with 8 bases matching TRBD2. Germline CDR1 reads SGHNT; CDR2 reads YYREEE (reference sequence). This CDR3 has 14 amino acids. V was clipped by 2 bases and J by 9 bases; unmatched bases: 7. DNA of the CDR3: TGTGCCAGCAGCTTTAGCGGGGCGGGGGGTGAGCAGTTCTTC. Its translation: CASSFSGAGGEQFF.

The CDR3 loop is CASSDGGSYEQYF. In DNA form, the CDR3 reads TGCGCCAGCTCAGACGGGGGCTCCTACGAGCAGTACTTC. V usage is TRBV10-1 and J usage is TRBJ2-7, with D possibly being TRBD2 (6 bases). The CDR3 covers 13 residues. Germline V lookup: CDR1 WNHNN, CDR2 SYGVQD (reference sequence). V gave up 8 bases and J gave up 0 bases, with 11 bases separating them.

V usage is TRBV11-2 and J usage is TRBJ2-1; TRBD2 might be the D (5 bases). The CDR3 runs to 15 residues. CDR1 SGHAT and CDR2 FQNNGV come from the germline V gene. Trimming removed 1 base at V and 8 bases at J, with 15 bases between. As DNA, the CDR3 is TGTGCCAGCAGCTTAGGTAGCGAGAATAGCCATGAGCAGTTCTTC. It translates to CASSLGSENSHEQFF.

This clone came up once. The rearrangement links TRBV11-2 to TRBJ2-5; possible D gene TRBD2, 6 bases. The CDR3 contains 15 residues. Per germline, CDR1 SGHAT and CDR2 FQNNGV. Between the trimmed V and J ends, which lost 5 bases and 5 bases, there was a span of 18 bases. CDR3 loop: CASSQDGGVEETQYF. CDR3 DNA sequence: TGTGCCAGCAGCCAAGATGGAGGGGTTGAGGAGACCCAGTACTTC.